Described below is a single T cell receptor beta chain sequence and its context. Its antigen is not yet known. Base qualities were left out, and no much larger clone turns up one base away. The sample is drawn from a study of identical twins (dated by TCRdb to the mid-2010s). Broadly, across the study: To test whether fetal clonotypes persist, this study deep-sequenced TCR alpha and beta repertoires from monozygotic twins, from unrelated adults of various ages, and from cord blood. Replicate twin experiments were performed at different times using different library preparation protocols to rule out contamination. General study outcomes and caveats: Out-of-frame TCR alpha sharing in monozygotic twins was systematically underestimated by recombination models, whereas sharing between unrelated individuals was in agreement with the recombination models. Because the same donors could not be followed over many years, the conclusions relied on cross-sectional statistical analysis. Out-of-frame TCR alpha sequences shared between twins showed an excess of low generation-probability sequences compared with coincidental sharing between unrelated individuals. A weaker excess of twin sharing was found in beta out-of-frame sequences because the signal-to-noise ratio was lowered by fewer shared sequences. Zero-insertion analyses could be partly confounded by invariant T cells such as MAIT and iNKT, though diverse VJ usage argued against such confounding for most clonotypes. Abundant cord blood beta clonotypes carried fewer insertions; young adult naive repertoires showed a weaker similar trend, while memory repertoires showed none.

Measured from the cysteine to the phenylalanine, the CDR3 is 13 residues long. The sequence is cut down to CDR3 DNA, 39 bases in frame from base 1. Trimming removed 9 bases from V and 3 bases from J; the gene matches leave 2 bases unexplained. CDR1 ENHRY and CDR2 SYGVKD were looked up in the germline V gene. Library creation used 5' RACE. TCRdb records Illumina HiSeq 2000 as the sequencer. Template switching added a universal primer binding site, and the final cDNA carried a unique molecular identifier that allowed TCR cDNA molecules to be counted accurately. Specific primers in the conserved constant-segment region were used to synthesize first-strand cDNA for TCR alpha and beta chains. To control for contamination, every cDNA library carried two barcodes: a SMART-Mk sample barcode plus Illumina barcodes. TruSeq adapter sequences along with Illumina sample barcodes were introduced in two successive PCR steps. TCR alpha and beta cDNA libraries were sequenced on the Illumina HiSeq platform with custom primers. Concerning the study's data processing: Unique molecular identifiers were extracted from raw reads with MiGEC, and CDR3 positions were determined with MiXCR. For each individual, recombination models were inferred using an EM algorithm with the repgenHMM and IGoR tools. Shared clonotype analysis was performed with the tcR package in R, normalizing sharing by the product of cloneset sizes. To study raw recombination free of thymic and clonal selection effects, out-of-frame nonproductive sequences were analyzed. Through fastp at Q25 and MiXCR, TCRdb rebuilt clones from the public reads, retaining in-frame beta chains. Every distinct CDR3 protein forms one entry, paired with its most common genes and DNA. TCRdb's processing, not the authors', yielded these V and J calls. This sample is represented by roughly 230,000 distinct CDR3 sequences; 6.5% to 9.5% of them were singletons. The biggest ten clones account for less than 4% of the sample.

All donors were healthy Caucasians. Three pairs of female monozygotic twins, all aged about 18 to 29 years, made up the twin cohort. Positive isolation kits from Invitrogen were used to isolate CD4+ and CD8+ T cell populations. This sample also belongs to another study, concerning yellow fever vaccine responses in identical twins. The other study reports the following: According to the authors, in identical twins the way T cells responded to vaccination appeared partly convergent and partly personalized. Focusing on identical twins, the study followed the T cell clones that responded to the vaccine, and did so with precision.

This sequence was found in a woman between 18 and 30 years old in good health. The sequencing sample was made of CD8+ T cells sorted from blood. In this chain, TRBV10-3 is recombined with TRBJ2-2; 9 junctional bases match TRBD1. The nucleotide sequence is given as TGTGCCATTAGGACAGGGGACACCGGGGAGCTGTTTTTT. Its protein is CAIRTGDTGELFF.